The subject of this entry is one T cell receptor (beta chain). Time point described: persistent/refractory GD, antithyroid drugs over 5 years with positive TRAb. From RNA extracted from PBMCs, the TCR library was made. This entry belongs to a study of regulatory T cells in long-lasting Graves disease. CDR3-region Arm-PCR and iRepertoire HTBI primers produced the TCR beta libraries. TCRdb re-derived calls from the multiplex PCR reads in MiXCR, one entry per CDR3 protein. The sample carries roughly 430,000 distinct CDR3 sequences, about 21% recorded once. V lost 2 bases and J lost 9; bases outside the gene matches: 5. The CDR3 runs to 15 residues. Germline values: CDR1 MDHEN, CDR2 SYDVKM.

Sequencing was performed on peripheral blood mononuclear cells (PBMCs), taken when the disease was refractory, from a patient treated with antithyroid drugs. The chain links TRBV28 to TRBJ2-1, with TRBD2 matching over 12 bases. This sequence was found in a female donor with Graves disease. The CDR3 DNA follows: TGTGCCAGCAGTTTACTAGCGGGAGGGCCTGGTGAGCAGTTCTTC. This gives the protein CASSLLAGGPGEQFF.